This T cell receptor (beta chain) comes out of a study of siplizumab effects on memory and regulatory T cells. Study outcomes and limitations: Both greater diversity than memory cells and a major contribution to the alloresponse seemed to characterize naive T cells. It was not possible to assign a naive or memory phenotype to roughly 80-95% of proliferating CD4+ or CD8+ clones.

This clone was detected once. Its antigen is still unknown. Roughly 10^5 TCR templates underwent assay in every sample. Profiled with immunoSEQ multiplex PCR; TCRdb holds only in-frame clones, not every one. Among 90,000 to 140,000 clones listed, roughly 91% were seen once. There are 16 residues in the CDR3. Germline V gene sequence: CDR1 SGHVS, CDR2 FNYEAQ. V trimming: 5 bases; J trimming: 2 bases; junction bases outside the gene matches: 10. Sequencing input: CD4+ T cells sorted from blood. The chain recombines TRBV7-6 with TRBJ2-3, with 7 bases that match TRBD2. This sequence was found in a human donor in good health. The CDR3 here is CASSPSAGVFTDTQYF. CDR3 coding DNA: TGTGCCAGCAGCCCCTCCGCGGGGGTGTTCACAGATACGCAGTATTTT.